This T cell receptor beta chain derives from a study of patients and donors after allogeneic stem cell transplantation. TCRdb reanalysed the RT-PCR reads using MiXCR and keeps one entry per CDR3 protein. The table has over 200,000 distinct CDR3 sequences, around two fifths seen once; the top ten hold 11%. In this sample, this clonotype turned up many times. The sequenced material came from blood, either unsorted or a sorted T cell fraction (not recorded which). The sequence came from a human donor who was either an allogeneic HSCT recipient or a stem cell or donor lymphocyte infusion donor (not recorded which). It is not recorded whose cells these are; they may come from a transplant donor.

CDR3 sequence (DNA): TGTGCCAGCAGCGTGGACGTCGGGGTTGAAGCTTTCTTT. Residues: CASSVDVGVEAFF. The chain combines TRBV12-3 or TRBV12-4 with TRBJ1-1, with D unresolved. The CDR3 extends over 13 amino acids. V dropped 6 bases and J dropped 7 bases, with 15 bases sitting between them.